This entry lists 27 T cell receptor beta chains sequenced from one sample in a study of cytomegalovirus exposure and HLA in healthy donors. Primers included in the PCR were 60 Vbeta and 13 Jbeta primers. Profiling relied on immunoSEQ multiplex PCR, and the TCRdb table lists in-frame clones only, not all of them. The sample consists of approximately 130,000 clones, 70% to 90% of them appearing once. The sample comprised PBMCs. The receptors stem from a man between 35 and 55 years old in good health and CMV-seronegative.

The CDR3 DNA is TGTGCCAGCAGCTCCCCGGACAGGGGGGACAATGAGCAGTTCTTC. Protein: CASSSPDRGDNEQFF. The chain links TRBV7-9 to TRBJ2-1; 10 bases are shared with TRBD1. Germline CDR1 and CDR2: SEHNR and FQNEAQ (reference sequence). The CDR3 runs to 15 residues. The V gene end was trimmed by 4 bases and the J gene end by 5 bases; junction bases not matched to a gene: 5.

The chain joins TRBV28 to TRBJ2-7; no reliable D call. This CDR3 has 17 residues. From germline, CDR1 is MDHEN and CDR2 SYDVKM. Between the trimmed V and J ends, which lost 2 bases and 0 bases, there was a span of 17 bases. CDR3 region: CASSLRQAILISYEQYF. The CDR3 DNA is TGTGCCAGCAGTTTAAGGCAGGCCATACTTATCTCCTACGAGCAGTACTTC.

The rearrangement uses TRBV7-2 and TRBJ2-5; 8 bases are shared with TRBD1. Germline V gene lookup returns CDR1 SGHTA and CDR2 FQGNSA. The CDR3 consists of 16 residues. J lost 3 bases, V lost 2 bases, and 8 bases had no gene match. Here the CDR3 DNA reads TGTGCCAGCAGCTTAATACAGGGGGATATGAAAGAGACCCAGTACTTC. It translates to CASSLIQGDMKETQYF.

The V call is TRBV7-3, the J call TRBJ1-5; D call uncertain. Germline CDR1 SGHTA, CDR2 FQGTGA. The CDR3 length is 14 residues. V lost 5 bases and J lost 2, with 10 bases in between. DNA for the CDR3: TGTGCCAGCAGCGCCGGGGAGGGCAATCAGCCCCAGCATTTT. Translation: CASSAGEGNQPQHF.

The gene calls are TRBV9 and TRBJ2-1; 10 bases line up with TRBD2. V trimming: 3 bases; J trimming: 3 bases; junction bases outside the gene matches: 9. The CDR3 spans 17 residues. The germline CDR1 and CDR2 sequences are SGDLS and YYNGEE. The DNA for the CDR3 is TGTGCCAGCAGCGCCGAACCCCGGACTAGCGGCTACAATGAGCAGTTCTTC. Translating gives CASSAEPRTSGYNEQFF.

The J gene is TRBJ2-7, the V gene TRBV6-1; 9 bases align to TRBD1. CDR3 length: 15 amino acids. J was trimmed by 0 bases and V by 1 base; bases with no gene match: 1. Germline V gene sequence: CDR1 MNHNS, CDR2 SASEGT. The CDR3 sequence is CASSEGTGASYEQYF. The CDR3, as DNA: TGTGCCAGCAGTGAAGGGACAGGGGCCTCCTACGAGCAGTACTTC.

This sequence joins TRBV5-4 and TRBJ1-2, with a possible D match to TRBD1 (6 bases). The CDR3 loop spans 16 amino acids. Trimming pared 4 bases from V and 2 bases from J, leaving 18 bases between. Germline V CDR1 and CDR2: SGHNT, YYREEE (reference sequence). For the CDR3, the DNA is TGTGCCAGCAGCGCCCAAGGGGGGGCTTCCAACTATGGCTACACCTTC. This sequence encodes CASSAQGGASNYGYTF.

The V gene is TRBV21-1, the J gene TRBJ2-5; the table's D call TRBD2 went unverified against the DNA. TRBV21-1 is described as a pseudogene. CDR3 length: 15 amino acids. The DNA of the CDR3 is TGTGCCAGCAATCTTAGCGGGGGTCAGCAAGAGACCCAGTACTTC. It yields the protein CASNLSGGQQETQYF.

This chain's CDR3 is CAISGQGGGETQYF. Written as DNA, the CDR3 is TGTGCCATCAGTGGACAGGGGGGAGGAGAGACCCAGTACTTC. The V and J genes are TRBV10-3 and TRBJ2-5, with 9 bases matching TRBD1. J gave up 4 bases and V 4 bases, and 4 bases lay outside the gene matches. This CDR3 has 14 amino acids. Germline-derived CDR1 and CDR2 are ENHRY and SYGVKD.

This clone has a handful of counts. In DNA form, the CDR3 reads TGTGCCAGCAGGACTAGCGGTGCCTACGAGCAGTACTTC. Encoded protein: CASRTSGAYEQYF. The chain couples TRBV6-1 to TRBJ2-7; 9 positions agree with TRBD2. The CDR3 covers 13 residues. Germline CDR1 reads MNHNS; CDR2 reads SASEGT. Germline trimming cut 6 bases from V and 2 bases from J; bases unmatched to any gene: 2.

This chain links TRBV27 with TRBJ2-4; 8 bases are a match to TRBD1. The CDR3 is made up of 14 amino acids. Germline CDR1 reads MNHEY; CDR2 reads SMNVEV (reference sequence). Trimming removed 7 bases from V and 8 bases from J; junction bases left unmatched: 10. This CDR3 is CASKTQGALDIQYF. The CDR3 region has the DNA TGTGCCAGCAAAACTCAGGGGGCGTTAGACATTCAGTACTTC.

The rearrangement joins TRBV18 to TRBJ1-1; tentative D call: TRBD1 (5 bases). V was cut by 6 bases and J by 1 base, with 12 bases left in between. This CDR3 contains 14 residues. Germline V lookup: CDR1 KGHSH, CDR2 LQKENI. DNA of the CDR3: TGTGCCAGCTCTCCCGGACATCCGAACACTGAAGCTTTCTTT. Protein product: CASSPGHPNTEAFF.

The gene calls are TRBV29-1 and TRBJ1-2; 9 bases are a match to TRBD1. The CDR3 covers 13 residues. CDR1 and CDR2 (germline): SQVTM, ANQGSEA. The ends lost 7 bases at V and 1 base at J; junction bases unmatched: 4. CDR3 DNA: TGCAGCGCCACAGGGGGCATTAACTATGGCTACACCTTC. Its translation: CSATGGINYGYTF.

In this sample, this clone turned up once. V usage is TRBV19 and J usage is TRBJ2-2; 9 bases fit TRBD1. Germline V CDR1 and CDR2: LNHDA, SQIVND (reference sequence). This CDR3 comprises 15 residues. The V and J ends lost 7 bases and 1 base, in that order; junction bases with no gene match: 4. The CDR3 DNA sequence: TGTGCCAGTACCCCGGGACAGGGGAACACCGGGGAGCTGTTTTTT. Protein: CASTPGQGNTGELFF. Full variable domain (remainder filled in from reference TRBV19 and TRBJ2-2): DGGITQSPKYLFRKEGQNVTLSCEQNLNHDAMYWYRQDPGQGLRLIYYSQIVNDFQKGDIAEGYSVSREKKESFPLTVTSAQKNPTAFYLCASTPGQGNTGELFFGEGSRLTVL.

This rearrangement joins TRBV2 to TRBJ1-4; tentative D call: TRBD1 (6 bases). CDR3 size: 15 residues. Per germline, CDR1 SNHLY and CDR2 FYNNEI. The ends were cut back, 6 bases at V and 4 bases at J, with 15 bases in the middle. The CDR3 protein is CASSQGGGYNEKLFF. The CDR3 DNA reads TGTGCCAGCAGCCAAGGGGGAGGGTATAATGAAAAACTGTTTTTT.

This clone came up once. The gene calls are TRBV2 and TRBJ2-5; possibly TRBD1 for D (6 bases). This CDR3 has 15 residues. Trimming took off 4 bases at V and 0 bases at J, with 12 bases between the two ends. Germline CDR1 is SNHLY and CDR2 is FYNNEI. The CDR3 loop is CASSAGQGNQETQYF. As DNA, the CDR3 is TGTGCCAGCAGTGCAGGCCAGGGGAACCAAGAGACCCAGTACTTC.

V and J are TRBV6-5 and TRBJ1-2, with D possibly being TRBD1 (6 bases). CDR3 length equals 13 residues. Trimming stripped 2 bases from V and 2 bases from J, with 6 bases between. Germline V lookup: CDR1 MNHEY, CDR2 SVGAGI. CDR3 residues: CASSYGTNYGYTF. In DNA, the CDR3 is TGTGCCAGCAGTTACGGGACAAACTATGGCTACACCTTC.

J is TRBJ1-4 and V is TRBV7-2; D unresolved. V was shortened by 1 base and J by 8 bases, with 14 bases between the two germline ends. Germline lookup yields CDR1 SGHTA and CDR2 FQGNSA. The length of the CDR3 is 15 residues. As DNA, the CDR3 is TGTGCCAGCAGCTTAGTTTCAGGTAGTTACGAAAAACTGTTTTTT. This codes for CASSLVSGSYEKLFF.

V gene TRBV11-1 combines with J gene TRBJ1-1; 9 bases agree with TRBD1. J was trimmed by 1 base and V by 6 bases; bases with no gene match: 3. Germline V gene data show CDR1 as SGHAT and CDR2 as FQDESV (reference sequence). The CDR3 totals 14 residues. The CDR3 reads CASSWDRANTEAFF. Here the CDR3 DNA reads TGTGCCAGCAGTTGGGACAGGGCGAACACTGAAGCTTTCTTT.

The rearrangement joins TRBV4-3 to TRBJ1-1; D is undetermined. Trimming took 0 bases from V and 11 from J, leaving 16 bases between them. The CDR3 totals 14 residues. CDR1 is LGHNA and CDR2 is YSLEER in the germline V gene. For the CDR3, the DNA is TGCGCCAGCAGCCAAGAAGGGAGGGAGGGCGGTGCTTTCTTT. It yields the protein CASSQEGREGGAFF.

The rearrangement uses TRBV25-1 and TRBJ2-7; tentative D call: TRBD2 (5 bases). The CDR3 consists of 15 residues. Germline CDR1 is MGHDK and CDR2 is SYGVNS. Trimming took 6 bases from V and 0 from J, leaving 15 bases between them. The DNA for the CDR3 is TGTGCCAGCAGCCGATTCCGGGAAGACTCCTACGAGCAGTACTTC. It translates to CASSRFREDSYEQYF.

CDR3 protein: CASSLGPAGAVQQYF. In DNA form, the CDR3 reads TGTGCCAGCAGCTTAGGGCCAGCGGGGGCCGTCCAGCAGTACTTC. This rearrangement joins TRBV7-9 to TRBJ2-7, with 8 bases aligning to TRBD2. The J segment lost 8 bases and the V segment lost 1 base, leaving 10 bases of the junction unmatched. The CDR3 is 15 residues long. Germline assignment: CDR1 SEHNR and CDR2 FQNEAQ (reference sequence).

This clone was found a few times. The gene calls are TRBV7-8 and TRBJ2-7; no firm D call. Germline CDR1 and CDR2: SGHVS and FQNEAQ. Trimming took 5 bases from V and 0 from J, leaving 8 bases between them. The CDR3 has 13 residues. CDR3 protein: CASSQRLSYEQYF. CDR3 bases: TGTGCCAGCAGCCAAAGACTCTCCTACGAGCAGTACTTC.

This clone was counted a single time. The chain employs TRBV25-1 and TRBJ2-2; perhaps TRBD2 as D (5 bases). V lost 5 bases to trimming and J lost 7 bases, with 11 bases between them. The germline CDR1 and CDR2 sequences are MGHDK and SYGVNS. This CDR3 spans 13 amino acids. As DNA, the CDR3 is TGTGCCAGCAGTTTGAAGGGAGACGGGGAGCTGTTTTTT. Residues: CASSLKGDGELFF.

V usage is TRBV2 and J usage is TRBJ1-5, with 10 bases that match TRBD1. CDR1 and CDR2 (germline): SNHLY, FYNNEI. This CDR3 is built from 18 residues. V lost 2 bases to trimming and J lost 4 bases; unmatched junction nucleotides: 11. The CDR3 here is CASSERRQGALVNQPQHF. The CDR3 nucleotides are TGTGCCAGCAGTGAAAGGAGACAGGGGGCCTTAGTAAATCAGCCCCAGCATTTT.

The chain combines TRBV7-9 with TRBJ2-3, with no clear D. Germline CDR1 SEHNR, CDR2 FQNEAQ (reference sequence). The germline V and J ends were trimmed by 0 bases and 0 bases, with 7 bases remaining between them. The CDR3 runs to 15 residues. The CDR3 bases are TGTGCCAGCAGCTTAGCGACACGTAGCACAGATACGCAGTATTTT. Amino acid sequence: CASSLATRSTDTQYF.

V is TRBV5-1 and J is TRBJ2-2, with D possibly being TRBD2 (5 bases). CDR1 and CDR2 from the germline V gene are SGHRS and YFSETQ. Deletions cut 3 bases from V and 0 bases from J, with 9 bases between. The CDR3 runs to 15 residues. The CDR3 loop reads CASSSNGANTGELFF. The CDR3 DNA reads TGCGCCAGCAGCTCCAACGGGGCGAACACCGGGGAGCTGTTTTTT.